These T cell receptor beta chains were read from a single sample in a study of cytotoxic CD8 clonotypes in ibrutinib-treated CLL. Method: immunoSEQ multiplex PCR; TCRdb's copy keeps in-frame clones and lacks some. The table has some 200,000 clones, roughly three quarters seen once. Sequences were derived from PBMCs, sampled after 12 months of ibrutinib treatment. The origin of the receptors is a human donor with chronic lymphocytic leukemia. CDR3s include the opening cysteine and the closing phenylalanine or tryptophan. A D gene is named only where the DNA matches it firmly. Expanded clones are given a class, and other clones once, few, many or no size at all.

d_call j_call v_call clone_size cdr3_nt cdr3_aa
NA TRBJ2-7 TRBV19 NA TGTGCCAGTAGTATTGGCGAGGGGGTAGGGTCTTACGAGCAGTACTTC CASSIGEGVGSYEQYF
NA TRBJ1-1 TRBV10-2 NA TGCGCCAGCACTCGGGTTGGCACTGAAGCTTTCTTT CASTRVGTEAFF
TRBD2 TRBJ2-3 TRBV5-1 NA TGCGCCAGCAGCTGGGTAGCGGGGGTGATCACAGATACGCAGTATTTT CASSWVAGVITDTQYF
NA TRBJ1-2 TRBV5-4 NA TGTGCCAGCAGTACCATGAACCAGGGGAACTATGGCTACACCTTC CASSTMNQGNYGYTF
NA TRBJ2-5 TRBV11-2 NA TGTGCCAGCAGCTTACAGGGCCCCCGCGAGACCCAGTACTTC CASSLQGPRETQYF
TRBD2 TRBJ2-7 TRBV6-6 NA TGTGCCAGCGGGTGGCGGGGGGCCTACGAGCAGTACTTC CASGWRGAYEQYF
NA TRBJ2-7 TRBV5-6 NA TGTGCCAGCAGCTTGGCCCTGAACCCCCGCGAGCAGTACTTC CASSLALNPREQYF
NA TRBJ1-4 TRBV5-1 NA TGCGCCAGCAGCTCGCTCGGGTTGGCTAATGAAAAACTGTTTTTT CASSSLGLANEKLFF
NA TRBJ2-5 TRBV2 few TGTGCCAGCAGTGAGGGAGGACGAGAGACCCAGTACTTC CASSEGGRETQYF
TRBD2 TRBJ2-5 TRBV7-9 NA TGTGCCAGCAGCTTATTGGGCGGGAGAGAGACCCAGTACTTC CASSLLGGRETQYF
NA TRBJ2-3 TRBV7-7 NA TGTGCTAGCAGCTCGGACACCGGCACAGATACGCAGTATTTT CASSSDTGTDTQYF
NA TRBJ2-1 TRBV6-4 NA TGTGCCAGCAGTGAAGGCCGGGATAACAATGAGCAGTTCTTC CASSEGRDNNEQFF
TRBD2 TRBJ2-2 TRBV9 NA TGTGCCAGCAGCGCCACCGGGACTAAGGTAAAAACGAACACCGGGGAGCTGTTTTTT CASSATGTKVKTNTGELFF
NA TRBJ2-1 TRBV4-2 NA TGTGCCAGCAGCCAAGATGTGCTAGCCGGCAATGAGCAGTTCTTC CASSQDVLAGNEQFF
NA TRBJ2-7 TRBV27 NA TGTGCCAGCAGTCCCTACCCGGGACGGAAAAGCTCCTACGAGCAGTACTTC CASSPYPGRKSSYEQYF
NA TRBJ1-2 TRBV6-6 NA TGTGCCAGCGGGCCATCTTTACAAGAACCCTACACCTTC CASGPSLQEPYTF
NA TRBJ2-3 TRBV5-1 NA TGCGCCAGCAGCCTTGCTGGGCTAGGGACGCAGTATTTT CASSLAGLGTQYF